This T cell receptor (beta chain) emerged from a study of shared clonotypes between healthy human individuals. A note on this clone: The antigen remains unidentified.

This CDR3 is 13 amino acids long. V was trimmed by 0 bases and J by 7 bases, leaving 8 bases between them. Germline V gene lookup returns CDR1 SGHRS and CDR2 YFSETQ. Study results and caveats: Generally, naive subsets came out with larger estimated richness than memory subsets.

The material for each subset, its genomic DNA, was split evenly across several immunoSEQ plates. As handled by the study authors: ImmunoSEQ only sent back junction sequences with no quality scores, so filtering was done differently. The table came from immunoSEQ multiplex PCR; TCRdb's copy has only in-frame clones and leaves some out. V, J and clone size were drawn from that table, and D and trimming were deduced from the DNA. The table has more than 2 million clones, 80% to 95% seen once. Positive CCR7 selection of CD45RO-negative cells yielded the naive CD8 cells, and terminally differentiated effector memory CD45RA+ cells were excluded. Nashville, Tennessee was home to all donors, each a Caucasian adult.

Sequenced sample: naive CD8+ T cells from PBMCs. The chain links TRBV5-1 to TRBJ2-1; D might be TRBD2 (5 bases). This receptor was obtained from a man aged 18 to 30 in good health. Some clones in this sample may be carry-over from other donors' samples. Written as DNA, the CDR3 is TGCGCCAGCAGCTTGGATCGAGGGAATGAGCAGTTCTTC. As protein: CASSLDRGNEQFF.